The T cell receptor (beta chain) under discussion was sequenced for a study of PD-1 blockade in classical Hodgkin lymphoma. Profiled with immunoSEQ multiplex PCR; TCRdb holds only in-frame clones, not every one. There are some 95,000 clones in the sample; about nine tenths occur only once, and around 2.7% lies in the top ten. The sample's time point: cycle 4 day 1 (C4D1), after about 6 weeks of nivolumab. Every patient experienced relapse after autologous stem cell transplantation, and brentuximab vedotin exposure varied. The source material was peripheral blood mononuclear cells (PBMCs), sampled before the fourth cycle of nivolumab. The TCR originated in a human donor with classical Hodgkin lymphoma.

The CDR3 is CASRASGGSNEQFF. The DNA for the CDR3 is TGTGCCAGCAGGGCTAGCGGGGGCTCCAATGAGCAGTTCTTC. The rearrangement uses TRBV7-9 and TRBJ2-1; 10 bases map to TRBD2. This CDR3 is built from 14 residues. From germline, CDR1 is SEHNR and CDR2 FQNEAQ (reference sequence). J was trimmed by 6 bases and V by 6 bases; bases with no gene match: 5. Supplemented by reference TRBV7-9 and TRBJ2-1, the full variable domain reads DTGVSQNPRHKITKRGQNVTFRCDPISEHNRLYWYRQTLGQGPEFLTYFQNEAQLEKSRLLSDRFSAERPKGSFSTLEIQRTEQGDSAMYLCASRASGGSNEQFFGPGTRLTVL.